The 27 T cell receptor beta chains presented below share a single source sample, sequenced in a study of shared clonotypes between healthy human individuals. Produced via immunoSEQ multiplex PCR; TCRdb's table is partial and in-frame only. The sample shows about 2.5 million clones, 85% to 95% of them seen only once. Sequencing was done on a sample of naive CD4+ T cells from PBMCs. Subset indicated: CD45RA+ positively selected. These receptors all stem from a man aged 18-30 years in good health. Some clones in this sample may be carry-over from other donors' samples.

CDR3 amino acids: CAISDTATDTQYF. DNA for the CDR3: TGTGCCATCAGTGATACAGCCACAGATACGCAGTATTTT. This chain links TRBV10-3 with TRBJ2-3; D is undetermined. In germline, CDR1 is ENHRY, CDR2 SYGVKD. This CDR3 has 13 residues. V lost 3 bases, J lost 2 bases, and 6 bases lay in between.

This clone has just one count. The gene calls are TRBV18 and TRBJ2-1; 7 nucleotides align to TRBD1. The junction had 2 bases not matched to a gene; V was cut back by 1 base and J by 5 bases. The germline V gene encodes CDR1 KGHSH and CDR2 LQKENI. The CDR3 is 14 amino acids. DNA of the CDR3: TGTGCCAGCTCACCACATCAGGGGGACAATGAGCAGTTCTTC. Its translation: CASSPHQGDNEQFF.

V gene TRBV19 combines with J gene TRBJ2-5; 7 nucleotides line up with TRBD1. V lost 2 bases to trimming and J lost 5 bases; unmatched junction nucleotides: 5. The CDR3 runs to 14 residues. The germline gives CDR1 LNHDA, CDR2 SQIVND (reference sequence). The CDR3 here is CASSIQGVWETQYF. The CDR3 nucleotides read TGTGCCAGTAGTATACAGGGGGTTTGGGAGACCCAGTACTTC.

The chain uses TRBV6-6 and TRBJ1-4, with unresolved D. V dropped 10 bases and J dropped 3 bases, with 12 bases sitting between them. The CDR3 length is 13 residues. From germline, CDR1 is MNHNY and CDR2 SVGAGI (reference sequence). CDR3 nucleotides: TGTGCCATTTCGCATGGGGCTAATGAAAAACTGTTTTTT. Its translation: CAISHGANEKLFF.

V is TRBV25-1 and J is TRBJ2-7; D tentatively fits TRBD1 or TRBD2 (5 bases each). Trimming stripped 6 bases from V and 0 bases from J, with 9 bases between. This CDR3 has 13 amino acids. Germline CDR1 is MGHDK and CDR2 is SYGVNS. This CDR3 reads CASRGDGSYEQYF. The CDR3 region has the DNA TGTGCCAGCAGGGGGGACGGCTCCTACGAGCAGTACTTC.

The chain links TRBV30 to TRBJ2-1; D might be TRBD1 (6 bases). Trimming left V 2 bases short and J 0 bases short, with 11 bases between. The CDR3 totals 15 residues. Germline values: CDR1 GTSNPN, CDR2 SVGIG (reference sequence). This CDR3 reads CAWSPDRLSYNEQFF. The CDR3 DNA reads TGTGCCTGGAGTCCCGACAGGCTCTCCTACAATGAGCAGTTCTTC.

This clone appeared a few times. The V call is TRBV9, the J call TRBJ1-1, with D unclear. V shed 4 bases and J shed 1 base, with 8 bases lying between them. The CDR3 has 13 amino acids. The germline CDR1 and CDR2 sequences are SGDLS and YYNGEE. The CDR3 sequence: CASSPAGNTEAFF. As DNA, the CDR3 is TGTGCCAGCAGCCCCGCGGGGAACACTGAAGCTTTCTTT.

CDR3 region: CASSLLAYPPYEQYF. Here the CDR3 DNA reads TGTGCCAGCAGCCTCCTCGCGTATCCTCCCTACGAGCAGTACTTC. The chain joins TRBV5-5 to TRBJ2-7; D remains unclear. Per germline, CDR1 SGHKS and CDR2 YYEKEE (reference sequence). V lost 4 bases, J lost 2 bases, and 16 bases lay in between. The CDR3 spans 15 residues. The full variable domain, completed using reference TRBV5-5 and TRBJ2-7, is DAGVTQSPTHLIKTRGQQVTLRCSPISGHKSVSWYQQVLGQGPQFIFQYYEKEERGRGNFPDRFSARQFPNYSSELNVNALLLGDSALYLCASSLLAYPPYEQYFGPGTRLTVT.

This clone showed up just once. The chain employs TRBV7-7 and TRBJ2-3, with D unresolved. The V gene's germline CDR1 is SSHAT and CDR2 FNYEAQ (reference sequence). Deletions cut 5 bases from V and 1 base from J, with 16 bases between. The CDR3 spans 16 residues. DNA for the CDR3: TGTGCCAGCAGCCCCTTGTTGGTGGGCCGCACAGATACGCAGTATTTT. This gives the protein CASSPLLVGRTDTQYF. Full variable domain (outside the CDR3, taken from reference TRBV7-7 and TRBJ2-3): GAGVSQSPRYKVTKRGQDVTLRCDPISSHATLYWYQQALGQGPEFLTYFNYEAQPDKSGLPSDRFSAERPEGSISTLTIQRTEQRDSAMYRCASSPLLVGRTDTQYFGPGTRLTVL.

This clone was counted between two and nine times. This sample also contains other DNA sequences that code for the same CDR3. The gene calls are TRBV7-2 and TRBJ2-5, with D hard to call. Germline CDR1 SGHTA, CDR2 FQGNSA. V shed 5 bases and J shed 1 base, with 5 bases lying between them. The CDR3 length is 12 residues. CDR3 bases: TGTGCCAGCAGCCTTATCCAAGAGACCCAGTACTTC. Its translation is CASSLIQETQYF.

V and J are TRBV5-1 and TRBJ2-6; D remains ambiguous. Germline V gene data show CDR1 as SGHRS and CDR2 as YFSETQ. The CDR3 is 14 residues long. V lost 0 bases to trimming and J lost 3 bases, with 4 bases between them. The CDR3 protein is CASSLAIGANVLTF. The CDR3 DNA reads TGCGCCAGCAGCTTGGCCATTGGGGCCAACGTCCTGACTTTC. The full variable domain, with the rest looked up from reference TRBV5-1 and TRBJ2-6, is KAGVTQTPRYLIKTRGQQVTLSCSPISGHRSVSWYQQTPGQGLQFLFEYFSETQRNKGNFPGRFSGRQFSNSRSEMNVSTLELGDSALYLCASSLAIGANVLTFGAGSRLTVL.

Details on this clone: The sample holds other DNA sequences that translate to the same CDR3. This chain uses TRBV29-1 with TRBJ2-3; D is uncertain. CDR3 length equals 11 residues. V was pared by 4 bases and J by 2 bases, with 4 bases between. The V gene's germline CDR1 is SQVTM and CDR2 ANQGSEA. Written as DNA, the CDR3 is TGCAGCGTTGGTCTCACAGATACGCAGTATTTT. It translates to CSVGLTDTQYF.

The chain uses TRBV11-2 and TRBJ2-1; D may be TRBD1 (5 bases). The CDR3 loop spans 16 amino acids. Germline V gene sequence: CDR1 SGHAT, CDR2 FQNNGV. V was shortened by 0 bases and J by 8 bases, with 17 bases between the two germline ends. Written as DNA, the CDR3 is TGTGCCAGCAGCTTAGATTTACAGCATCAGGGTCATGAGCAGTTCTTC. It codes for CASSLDLQHQGHEQFF.

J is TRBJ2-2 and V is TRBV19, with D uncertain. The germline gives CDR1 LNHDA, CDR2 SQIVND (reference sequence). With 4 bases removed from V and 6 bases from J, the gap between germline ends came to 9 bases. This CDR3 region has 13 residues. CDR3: CASSSVNAGELFF. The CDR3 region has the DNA TGTGCCAGTAGTAGTGTTAACGCCGGGGAGCTGTTTTTT.

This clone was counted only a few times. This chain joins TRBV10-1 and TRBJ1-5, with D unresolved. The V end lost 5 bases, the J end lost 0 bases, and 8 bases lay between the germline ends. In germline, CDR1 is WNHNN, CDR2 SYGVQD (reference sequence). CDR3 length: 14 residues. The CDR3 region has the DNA TGCGCCAGCAGTATTCAGCGTAGCAATCAGCCCCAGCATTTT. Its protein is CASSIQRSNQPQHF.

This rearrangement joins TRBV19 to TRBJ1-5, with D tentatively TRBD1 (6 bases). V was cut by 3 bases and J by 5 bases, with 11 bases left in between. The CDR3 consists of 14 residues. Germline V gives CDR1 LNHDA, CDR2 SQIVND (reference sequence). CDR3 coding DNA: TGTGCCAGTAGTATTGGACAGAAGCATCAGCCCCAGCATTTT. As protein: CASSIGQKHQPQHF.

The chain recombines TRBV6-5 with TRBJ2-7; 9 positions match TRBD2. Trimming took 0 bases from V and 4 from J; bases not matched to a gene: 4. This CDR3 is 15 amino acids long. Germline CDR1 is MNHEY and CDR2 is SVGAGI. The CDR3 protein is CASSYSSTSGYEQYF. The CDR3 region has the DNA TGTGCCAGCAGTTACTCGTCTACTAGCGGGTACGAGCAGTACTTC.

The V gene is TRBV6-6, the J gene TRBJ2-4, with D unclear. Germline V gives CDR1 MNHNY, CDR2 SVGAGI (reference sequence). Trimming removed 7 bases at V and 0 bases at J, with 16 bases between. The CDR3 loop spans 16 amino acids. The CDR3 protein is CASTLGMSLAKNIQYF. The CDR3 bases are TGTGCCAGCACCCTAGGGATGTCCCTAGCCAAAAACATTCAGTACTTC.

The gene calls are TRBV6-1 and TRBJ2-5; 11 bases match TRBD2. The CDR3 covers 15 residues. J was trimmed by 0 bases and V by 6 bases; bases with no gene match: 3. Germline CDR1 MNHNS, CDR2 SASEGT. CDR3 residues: CASSRLAGYQETQYF. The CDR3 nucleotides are TGTGCCAGCAGCCGACTAGCGGGGTACCAAGAGACCCAGTACTTC.

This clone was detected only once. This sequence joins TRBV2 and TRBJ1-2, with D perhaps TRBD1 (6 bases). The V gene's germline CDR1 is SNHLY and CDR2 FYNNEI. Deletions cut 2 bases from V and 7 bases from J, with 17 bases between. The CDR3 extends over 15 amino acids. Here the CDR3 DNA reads TGTGCCAGCAGTGAAAGGGACAATGCGGTGGGTGGCTACACCTTC. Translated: CASSERDNAVGGYTF.

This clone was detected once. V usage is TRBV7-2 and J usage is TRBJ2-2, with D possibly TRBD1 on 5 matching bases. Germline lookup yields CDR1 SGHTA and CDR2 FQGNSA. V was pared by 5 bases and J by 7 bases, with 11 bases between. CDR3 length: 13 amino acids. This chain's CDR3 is CASSAGLVGELFF. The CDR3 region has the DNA TGTGCCAGCAGCGCAGGGTTAGTCGGGGAGCTGTTTTTT.

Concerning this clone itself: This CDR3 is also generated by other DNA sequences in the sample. The CDR3 reads CASSQDRFTDTQYF. As DNA, the CDR3 is TGCGCCAGCAGCCAAGATCGGTTCACAGATACGCAGTATTTT. J is TRBJ2-3 and V is TRBV4-3; D ambiguous. V was pared by 0 bases and J by 2 bases, with 6 bases between. Germline V gives CDR1 LGHNA, CDR2 YSLEER. This CDR3 spans 14 amino acids.

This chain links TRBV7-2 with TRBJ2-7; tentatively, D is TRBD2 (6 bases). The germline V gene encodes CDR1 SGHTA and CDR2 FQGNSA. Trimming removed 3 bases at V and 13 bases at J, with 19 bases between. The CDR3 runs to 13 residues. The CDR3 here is CASSFPPRRREYF. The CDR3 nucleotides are TGTGCCAGCAGCTTTCCCCCCCGTAGGAGGGAATACTTC.

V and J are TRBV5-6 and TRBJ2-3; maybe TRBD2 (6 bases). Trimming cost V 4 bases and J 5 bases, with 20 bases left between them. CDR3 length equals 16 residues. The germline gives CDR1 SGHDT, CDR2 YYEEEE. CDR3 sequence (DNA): TGTGCCAGCAGCGCTGCGGGACTCGACTTAATAGATACGCAGTATTTT. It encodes CASSAAGLDLIDTQYF. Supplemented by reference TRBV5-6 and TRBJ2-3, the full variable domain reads DAGVTQSPTHLIKTRGQQVTLRCSPKSGHDTVSWYQQALGQGPQFIFQYYEEEERQRGNFPDRFSGHQFPNYSSELNVNALLLGDSALYLCASSAAGLDLIDTQYFGPGTRLTVL.

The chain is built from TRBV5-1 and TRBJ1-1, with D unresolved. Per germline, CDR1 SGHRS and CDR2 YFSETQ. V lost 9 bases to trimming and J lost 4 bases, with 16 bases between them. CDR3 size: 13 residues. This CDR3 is CATRDFPGTEAFF. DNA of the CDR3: TGCGCCACCAGAGATTTTCCGGGCACTGAAGCTTTCTTT.

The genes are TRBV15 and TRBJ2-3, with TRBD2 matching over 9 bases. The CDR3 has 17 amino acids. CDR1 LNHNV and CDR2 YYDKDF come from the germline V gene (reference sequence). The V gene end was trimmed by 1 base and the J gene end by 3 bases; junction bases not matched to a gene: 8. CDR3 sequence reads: CATSRGGRASLTDTQYF. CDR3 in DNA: TGTGCCACCAGCAGAGGCGGGAGGGCCAGTCTTACAGATACGCAGTATTTT.

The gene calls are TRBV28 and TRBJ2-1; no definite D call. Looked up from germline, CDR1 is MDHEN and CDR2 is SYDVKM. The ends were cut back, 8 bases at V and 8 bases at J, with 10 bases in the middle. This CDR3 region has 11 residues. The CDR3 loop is CASAVSHEQFF. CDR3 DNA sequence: TGTGCCAGCGCGGTCTCCCATGAGCAGTTCTTC. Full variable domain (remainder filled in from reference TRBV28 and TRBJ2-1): DVKVTQSSRYLVKRTGEKVFLECVQDMDHENMFWYRQDPGLGLRLIYFSYDVKMKEKGDIPEGYSVSREKKERFSLILESASTNQTSMYLCASAVSHEQFFGPGTRLTVL.